Judged by abundance, the clone carrying this TCR beta chain is medium-sized (0.01 to 0.1%). As yet, its antigen is unknown. The entry originates in a study of cytomegalovirus exposure and HLA in healthy donors. Background on the study: Early released data had about 85 million unique TCRs, all coming from HLA-typed donors.

Amplification used 60 Vbeta primers and 13 Jbeta primers. Measured with immunoSEQ multiplex PCR; TCRdb has only the in-frame clones, and not every one. Altogether 35,000 to 50,000 clones are present, over 75% being singletons, with the ten largest covering 2.7%. CDR3 length: 16 residues. V dropped 5 bases and J dropped 4 bases, with 15 bases sitting between them. The germline V gene encodes CDR1 SEHNR and CDR2 FQNEAQ (reference sequence). Study-level points and caveats: Sequences of the TCR beta chain were said to predict the HLA-A and HLA-B alleles of most subjects accurately. Most of the TCR beta V segments (in an earlier analysis) were productive either about 87% or about 30% of the time.

The receptor's source is a man over 45 in good health and CMV-seronegative. The chain uses TRBV7-9 and TRBJ2-6; a possible D gene is TRBD1 (6 bases). The sample comprised PBMCs. In DNA, the CDR3 is TGTGCCAGCAGCGATGCTACAGGGTTAGGGGCCAACGTCCTGACTTTC. Protein product: CASSDATGLGANVLTF.